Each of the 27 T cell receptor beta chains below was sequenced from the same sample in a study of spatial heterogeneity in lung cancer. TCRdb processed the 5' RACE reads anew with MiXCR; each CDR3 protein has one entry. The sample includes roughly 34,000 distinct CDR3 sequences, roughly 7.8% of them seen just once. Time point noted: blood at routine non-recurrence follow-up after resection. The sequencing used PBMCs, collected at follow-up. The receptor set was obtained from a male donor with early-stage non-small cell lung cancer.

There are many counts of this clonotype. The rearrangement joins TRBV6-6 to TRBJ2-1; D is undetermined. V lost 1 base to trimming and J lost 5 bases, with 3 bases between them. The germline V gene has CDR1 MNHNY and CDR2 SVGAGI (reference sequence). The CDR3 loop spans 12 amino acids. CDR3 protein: CASSYYDNEQFF. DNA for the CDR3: TGTGCCAGCAGTTACTACGACAATGAGCAGTTCTTC.

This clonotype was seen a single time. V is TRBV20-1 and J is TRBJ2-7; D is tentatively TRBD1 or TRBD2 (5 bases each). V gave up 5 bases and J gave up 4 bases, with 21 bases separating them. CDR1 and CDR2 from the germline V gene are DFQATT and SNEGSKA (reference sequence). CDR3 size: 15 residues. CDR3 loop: CSARLLSGGGYEQYF. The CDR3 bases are TGCAGTGCTCGCCTCCTGAGCGGTGGGGGTTACGAGCAGTACTTC.

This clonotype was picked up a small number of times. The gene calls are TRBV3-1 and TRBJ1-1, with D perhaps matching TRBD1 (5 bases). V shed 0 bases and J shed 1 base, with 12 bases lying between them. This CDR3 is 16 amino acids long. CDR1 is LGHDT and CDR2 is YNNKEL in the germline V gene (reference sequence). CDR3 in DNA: TGTGCCAGCAGCCAAGATGCGGGGGTTTCGAACACTGAAGCTTTCTTT. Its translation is CASSQDAGVSNTEAFF.

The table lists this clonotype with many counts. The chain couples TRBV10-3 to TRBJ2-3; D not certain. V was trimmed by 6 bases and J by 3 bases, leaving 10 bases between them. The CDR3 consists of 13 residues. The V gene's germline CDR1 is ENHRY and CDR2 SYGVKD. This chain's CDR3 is CAISPPMTDTQYF. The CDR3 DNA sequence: TGTGCCATCAGCCCACCGATGACAGATACGCAGTATTTT.

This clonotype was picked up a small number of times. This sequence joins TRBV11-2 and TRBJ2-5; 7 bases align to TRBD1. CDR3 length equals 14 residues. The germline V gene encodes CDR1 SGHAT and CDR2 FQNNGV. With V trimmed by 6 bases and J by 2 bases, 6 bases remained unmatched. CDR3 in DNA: TGTGCCAGCAGAAGAGGCAGGGGGCAAGAGACCCAGTACTTC. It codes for CASRRGRGQETQYF.

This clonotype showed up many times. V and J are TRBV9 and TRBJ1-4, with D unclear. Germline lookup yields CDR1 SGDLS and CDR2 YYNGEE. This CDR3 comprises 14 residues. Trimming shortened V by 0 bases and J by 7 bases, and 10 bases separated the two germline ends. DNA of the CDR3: TGTGCCAGCAGCGTAGGACCTTACCCTGAAAAACTGTTTTTT. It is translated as CASSVGPYPEKLFF.

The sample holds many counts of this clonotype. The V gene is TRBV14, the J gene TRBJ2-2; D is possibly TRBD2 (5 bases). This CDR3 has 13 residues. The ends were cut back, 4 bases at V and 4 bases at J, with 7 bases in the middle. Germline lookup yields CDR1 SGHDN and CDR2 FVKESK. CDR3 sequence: CASSPAVTGELFF. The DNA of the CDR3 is TGTGCCAGCAGCCCAGCGGTCACCGGGGAGCTGTTTTTT.

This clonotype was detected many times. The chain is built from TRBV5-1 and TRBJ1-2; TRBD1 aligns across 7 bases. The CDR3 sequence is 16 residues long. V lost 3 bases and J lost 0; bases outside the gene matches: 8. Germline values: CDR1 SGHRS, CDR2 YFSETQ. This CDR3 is CASSSSSGTANYGYTF. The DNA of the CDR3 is TGCGCCAGCAGCTCAAGCTCCGGGACAGCTAACTATGGCTACACCTTC.

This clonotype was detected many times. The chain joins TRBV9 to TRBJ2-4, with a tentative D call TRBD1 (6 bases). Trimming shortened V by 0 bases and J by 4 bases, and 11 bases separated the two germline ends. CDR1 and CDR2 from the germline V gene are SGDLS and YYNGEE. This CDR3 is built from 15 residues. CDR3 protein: CASSVGQGSKNIQYF. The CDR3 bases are TGTGCCAGCAGCGTAGGTCAGGGGTCAAAAAACATTCAGTACTTC.

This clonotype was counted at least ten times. CDR3: CASSQRWGDYNEQFF. The CDR3 nucleotides are TGTGCCAGCAGCCAAAGATGGGGAGACTACAATGAGCAGTTCTTC. This rearrangement joins TRBV3-1 to TRBJ2-1, with D maybe TRBD2 (5 bases). Germline values: CDR1 LGHDT, CDR2 YNNKEL (reference sequence). V was trimmed by 2 bases and J by 3 bases, leaving 11 bases between them. This CDR3 is built from 15 residues.

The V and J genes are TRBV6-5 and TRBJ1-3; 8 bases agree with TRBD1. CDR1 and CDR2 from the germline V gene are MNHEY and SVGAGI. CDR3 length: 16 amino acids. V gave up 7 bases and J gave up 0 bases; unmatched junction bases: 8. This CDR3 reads CASTKSGQGSGNTIYF. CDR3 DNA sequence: TGTGCCAGCACCAAGTCCGGACAGGGCTCTGGAAACACCATATATTTT.

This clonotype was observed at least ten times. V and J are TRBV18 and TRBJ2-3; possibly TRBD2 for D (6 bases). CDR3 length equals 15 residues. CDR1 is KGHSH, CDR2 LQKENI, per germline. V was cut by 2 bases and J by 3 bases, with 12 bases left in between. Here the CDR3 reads CASSPKVAGTDTQYF. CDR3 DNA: TGTGCCAGCTCACCAAAAGTCGCGGGGACAGATACGCAGTATTTT.

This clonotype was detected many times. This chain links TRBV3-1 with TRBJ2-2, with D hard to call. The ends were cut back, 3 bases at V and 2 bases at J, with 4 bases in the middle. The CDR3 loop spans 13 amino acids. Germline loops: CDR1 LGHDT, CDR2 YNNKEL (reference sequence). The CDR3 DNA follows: TGTGCCAGCAGCCAGAGCAACACCGGGGAGCTGTTTTTT. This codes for CASSQSNTGELFF.

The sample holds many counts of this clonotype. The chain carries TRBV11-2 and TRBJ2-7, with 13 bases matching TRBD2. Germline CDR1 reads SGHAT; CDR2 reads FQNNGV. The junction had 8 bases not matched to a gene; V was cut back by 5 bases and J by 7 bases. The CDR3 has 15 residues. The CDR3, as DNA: TGTGCCAGCAGCCCCGGGACTAGCGGGGCTGGGGAGCAGTACTTC. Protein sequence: CASSPGTSGAGEQYF.

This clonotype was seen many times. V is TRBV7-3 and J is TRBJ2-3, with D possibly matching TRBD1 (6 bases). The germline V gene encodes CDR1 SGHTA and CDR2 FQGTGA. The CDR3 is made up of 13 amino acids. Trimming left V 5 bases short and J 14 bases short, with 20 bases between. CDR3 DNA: TGTGCCAGCAGCGCAACACCCGGGACAATTGGGTATTTT. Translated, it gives CASSATPGTIGYF. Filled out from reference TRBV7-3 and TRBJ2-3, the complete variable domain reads GAGVSQTPSNKVTEKGKYVELRCDPISGHTALYWYRQSLGQGPEFLIYFQGTGAADDSGLPNDRFFAVRPEGSVSTLKIQRTERGDSAVYLCASSATPGTIGYFGPGTRLTVL.

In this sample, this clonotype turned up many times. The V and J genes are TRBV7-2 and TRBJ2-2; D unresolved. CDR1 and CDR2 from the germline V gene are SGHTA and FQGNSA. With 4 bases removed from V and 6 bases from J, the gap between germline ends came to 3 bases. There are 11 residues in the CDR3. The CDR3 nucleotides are TGTGCCAGCAGCTCTTCCGGGGAGCTGTTTTTT. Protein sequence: CASSSSGELFF. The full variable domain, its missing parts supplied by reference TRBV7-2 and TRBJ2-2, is GAGVSQSPSNKVTEKGKDVELRCDPISGHTALYWYRQSLGQGLEFLIYFQGNSAPDKSGLPSDRFSAERTGGSVSTLTIQRTQQEDSAVYLCASSSSGELFFGEGSRLTVL.

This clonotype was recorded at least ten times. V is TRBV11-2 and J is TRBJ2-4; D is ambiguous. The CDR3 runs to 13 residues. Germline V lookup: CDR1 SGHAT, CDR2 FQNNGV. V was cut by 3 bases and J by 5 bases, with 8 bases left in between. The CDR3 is CASSLVPENIQYF. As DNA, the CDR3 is TGTGCCAGCAGCTTGGTACCGGAAAACATTCAGTACTTC.

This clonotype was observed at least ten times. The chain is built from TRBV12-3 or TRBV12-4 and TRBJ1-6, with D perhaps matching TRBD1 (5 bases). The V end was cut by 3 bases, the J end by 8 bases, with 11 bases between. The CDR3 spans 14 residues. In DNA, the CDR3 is TGTGCCAGCAGTTTGTCCCAGGGAGATTCACCCCTCCACTTT. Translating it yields CASSLSQGDSPLHF.

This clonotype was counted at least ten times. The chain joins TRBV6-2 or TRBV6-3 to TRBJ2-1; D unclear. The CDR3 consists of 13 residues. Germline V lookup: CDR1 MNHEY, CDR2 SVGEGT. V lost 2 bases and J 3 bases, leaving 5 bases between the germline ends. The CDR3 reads CASSYANYNEQFF. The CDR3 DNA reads TGTGCCAGCAGTTACGCAAACTACAATGAGCAGTTCTTC.

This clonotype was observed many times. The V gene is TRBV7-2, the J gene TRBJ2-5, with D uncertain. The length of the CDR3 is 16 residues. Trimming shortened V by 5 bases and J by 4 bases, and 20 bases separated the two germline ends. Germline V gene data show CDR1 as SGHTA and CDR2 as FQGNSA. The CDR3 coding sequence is TGTGCCAGCAGCACGACACCCGACTCGATCCCAGAGACCCAGTACTTC. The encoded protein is CASSTTPDSIPETQYF.

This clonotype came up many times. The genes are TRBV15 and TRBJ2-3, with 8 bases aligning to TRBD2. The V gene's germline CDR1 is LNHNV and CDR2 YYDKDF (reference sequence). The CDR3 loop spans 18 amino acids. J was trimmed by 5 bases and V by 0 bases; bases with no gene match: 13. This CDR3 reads CATSRDTPRGGVRDTQYF. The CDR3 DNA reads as TGTGCCACCAGCAGAGATACCCCCCGGGGGGGGGTAAGAGATACGCAGTATTTT.

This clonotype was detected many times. CDR3 bases: TGTGCCAGTAGTAGGACAGGGTCCACCTCTGGGGCCAACGTCCTGACTTTC. Its translation: CASSRTGSTSGANVLTF. The rearrangement joins TRBV19 to TRBJ2-6; 8 bases line up with TRBD1. The ends lost 4 bases at V and 0 bases at J; junction bases unmatched: 5. Germline values: CDR1 LNHDA, CDR2 SQIVND (reference sequence). This CDR3 contains 17 residues.

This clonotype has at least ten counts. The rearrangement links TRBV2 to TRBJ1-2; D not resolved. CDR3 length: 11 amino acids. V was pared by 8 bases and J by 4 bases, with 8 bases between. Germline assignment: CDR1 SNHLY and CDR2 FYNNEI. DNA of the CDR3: TGTGCCAGCCAGCCCACCTATGGCTACACCTTC. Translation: CASQPTYGYTF.

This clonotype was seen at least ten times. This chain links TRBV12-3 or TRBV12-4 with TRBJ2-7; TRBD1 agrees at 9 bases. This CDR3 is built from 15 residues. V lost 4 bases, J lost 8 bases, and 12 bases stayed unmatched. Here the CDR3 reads CASSSPGQGLLQQYF. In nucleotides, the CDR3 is TGTGCCAGCAGTTCCCCGGGACAGGGACTACTTCAGCAGTACTTC.

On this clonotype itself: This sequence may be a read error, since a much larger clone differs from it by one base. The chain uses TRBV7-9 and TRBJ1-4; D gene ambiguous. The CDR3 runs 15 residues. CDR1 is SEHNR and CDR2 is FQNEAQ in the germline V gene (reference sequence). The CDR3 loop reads CTSSQTDATNEKLFF. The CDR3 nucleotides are TGTACCAGCAGCCAGACGGATGCAACTAATGAAAAACTGTTTTTT.

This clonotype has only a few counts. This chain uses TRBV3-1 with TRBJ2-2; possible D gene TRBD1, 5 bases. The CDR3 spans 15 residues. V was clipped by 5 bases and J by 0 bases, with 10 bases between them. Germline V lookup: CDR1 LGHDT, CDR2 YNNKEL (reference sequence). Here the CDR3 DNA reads TGTGCCAGCAGCATTGGACACACGAACACCGGGGAGCTGTTTTTT. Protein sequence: CASSIGHTNTGELFF.

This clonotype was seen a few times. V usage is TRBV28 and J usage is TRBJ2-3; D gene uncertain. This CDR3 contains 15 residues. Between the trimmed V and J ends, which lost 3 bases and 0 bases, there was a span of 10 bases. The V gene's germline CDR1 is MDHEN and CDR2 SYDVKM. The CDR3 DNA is TGTGCCAGCAGTTTCCCAGGACGAAGCACAGATACGCAGTATTTT. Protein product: CASSFPGRSTDTQYF.